Detailed here is one T cell receptor (beta chain). TCRdb's copy holds only in-frame clones and misses some; the assay was immunoSEQ multiplex PCR. Of over 75,000 clones in the sample, under 85% were seen once. This sample was included in a study of ipilimumab plus nivolumab after autologous stem cell transplantation. Study information: Typical patient got roughly five ipilimumab doses and about eight nivolumab doses (median). DLBCL patients had primary refractory or relapsed disease.

Checkpoint therapy with ipilimumab 1 mg/kg began 14 to 28 days after transplant. Through week 26, nivolumab 3 mg/kg IV was given weeks 1, 4, 7, 10, then biweekly. This CDR3 region has 15 residues. From germline, CDR1 is KGHSH and CDR2 LQKENI. The V segment lost 3 bases and the J segment 3 bases; nucleotides outside the gene matches: 3. The chain carries TRBV18 and TRBJ1-5, with 9 positions matching TRBD1. The TCR comes from a male donor with diffuse large B-cell lymphoma. The material was PBMCs, obtained in a trial of ipilimumab plus nivolumab as post-transplant consolidation. The CDR3 coding sequence is TGTGCCAGCTCACCCGGGACAGGGTCCAATCAGCCCCAGCATTTT. Translated, it gives CASSPGTGSNQPQHF. The variable domain in full, completed from reference TRBV18 and TRBJ1-5, reads NAGVMQNPRHLVRRRGQEARLRCSPMKGHSHVYWYRQLPEEGLKFMVYLQKENIIDESGMPKERFSAEFPKEGPSILRIQQVVRGDSAAYFCASSPGTGSNQPQHFGDGTRLSIL.